The present T cell receptor (beta chain) was sequenced within a study of Ad26.COV2.S vaccination and SARS-CoV-2 variants. At the level of the study: Intramuscular Ad26.COV2.S doses were given once or twice, 56 days apart.

Profiling relied on immunoSEQ multiplex PCR, and the TCRdb table lists in-frame clones only, not all of them. The sample includes 350,000 to 450,000 clones, around 91% of them seen just once. As to treatment: roughly 18 received Ad26.COV2.S at low or high dose, single or two shots; about five received placebo; per-sample allocation not given. Sampling was done on day 63 after the first vaccine or placebo injection. At a Boston site, the person donating was an adult of 18-55 years. Trimming removed 0 bases from V and 1 base from J; junction bases left unmatched: 9. Germline V gene data show CDR1 as SGDLS and CDR2 as YYNGEE. This CDR3 comprises 20 residues.

The sequence was obtained from a person between 18 and 59 years old who received the Ad26.COV2.S COVID-19 vaccine or a placebo. This chain uses TRBV9 with TRBJ2-1, with 14 positions matching TRBD2. The sample here was peripheral blood, taken in a trial of Ad26.COV2.S vaccine versus placebo. DNA of the CDR3: TGTGCCAGCAGCGTAGCTACGACTAGCGGGAGGGCCTTGTCCTACAATGAGCAGTTCTTC. It codes for CASSVATTSGRALSYNEQFF.